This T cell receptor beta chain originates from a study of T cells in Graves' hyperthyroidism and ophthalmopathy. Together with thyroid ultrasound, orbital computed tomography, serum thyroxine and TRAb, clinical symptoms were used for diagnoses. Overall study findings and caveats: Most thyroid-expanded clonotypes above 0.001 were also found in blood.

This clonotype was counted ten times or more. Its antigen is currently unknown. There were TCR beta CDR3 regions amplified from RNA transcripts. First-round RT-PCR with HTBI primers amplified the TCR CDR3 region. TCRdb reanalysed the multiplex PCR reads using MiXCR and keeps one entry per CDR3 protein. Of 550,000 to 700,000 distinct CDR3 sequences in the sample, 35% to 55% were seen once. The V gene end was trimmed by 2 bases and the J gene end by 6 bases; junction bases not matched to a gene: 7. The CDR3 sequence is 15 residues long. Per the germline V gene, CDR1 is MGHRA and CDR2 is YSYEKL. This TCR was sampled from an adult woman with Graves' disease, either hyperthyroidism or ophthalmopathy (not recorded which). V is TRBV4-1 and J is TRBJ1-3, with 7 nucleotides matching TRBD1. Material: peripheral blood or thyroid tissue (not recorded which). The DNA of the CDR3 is TGCGCCAGCAGCCAACTCGGGACAGCTATAAACACCATATATTTT. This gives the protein CASSQLGTAINTIYF.